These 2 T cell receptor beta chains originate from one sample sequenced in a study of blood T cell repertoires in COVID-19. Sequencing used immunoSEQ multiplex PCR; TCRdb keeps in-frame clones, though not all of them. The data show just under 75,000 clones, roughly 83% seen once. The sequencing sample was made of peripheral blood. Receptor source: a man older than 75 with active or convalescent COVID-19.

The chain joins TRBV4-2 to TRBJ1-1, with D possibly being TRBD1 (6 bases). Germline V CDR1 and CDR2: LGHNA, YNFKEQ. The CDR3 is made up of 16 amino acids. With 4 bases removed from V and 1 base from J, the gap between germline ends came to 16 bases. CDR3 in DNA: TGTGCCAGCAGCCGGAGCCGAGACAGGAGGAACACTGAAGCTTTCTTT. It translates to CASSRSRDRRNTEAFF.

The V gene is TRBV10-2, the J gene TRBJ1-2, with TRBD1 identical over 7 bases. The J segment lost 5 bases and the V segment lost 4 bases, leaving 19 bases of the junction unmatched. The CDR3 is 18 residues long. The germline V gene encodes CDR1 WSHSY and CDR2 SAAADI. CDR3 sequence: CASSASTGLDLWGYGYTF. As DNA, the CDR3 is TGCGCCAGCAGTGCCTCGACAGGGCTCGACCTCTGGGGATATGGCTACACCTTC.